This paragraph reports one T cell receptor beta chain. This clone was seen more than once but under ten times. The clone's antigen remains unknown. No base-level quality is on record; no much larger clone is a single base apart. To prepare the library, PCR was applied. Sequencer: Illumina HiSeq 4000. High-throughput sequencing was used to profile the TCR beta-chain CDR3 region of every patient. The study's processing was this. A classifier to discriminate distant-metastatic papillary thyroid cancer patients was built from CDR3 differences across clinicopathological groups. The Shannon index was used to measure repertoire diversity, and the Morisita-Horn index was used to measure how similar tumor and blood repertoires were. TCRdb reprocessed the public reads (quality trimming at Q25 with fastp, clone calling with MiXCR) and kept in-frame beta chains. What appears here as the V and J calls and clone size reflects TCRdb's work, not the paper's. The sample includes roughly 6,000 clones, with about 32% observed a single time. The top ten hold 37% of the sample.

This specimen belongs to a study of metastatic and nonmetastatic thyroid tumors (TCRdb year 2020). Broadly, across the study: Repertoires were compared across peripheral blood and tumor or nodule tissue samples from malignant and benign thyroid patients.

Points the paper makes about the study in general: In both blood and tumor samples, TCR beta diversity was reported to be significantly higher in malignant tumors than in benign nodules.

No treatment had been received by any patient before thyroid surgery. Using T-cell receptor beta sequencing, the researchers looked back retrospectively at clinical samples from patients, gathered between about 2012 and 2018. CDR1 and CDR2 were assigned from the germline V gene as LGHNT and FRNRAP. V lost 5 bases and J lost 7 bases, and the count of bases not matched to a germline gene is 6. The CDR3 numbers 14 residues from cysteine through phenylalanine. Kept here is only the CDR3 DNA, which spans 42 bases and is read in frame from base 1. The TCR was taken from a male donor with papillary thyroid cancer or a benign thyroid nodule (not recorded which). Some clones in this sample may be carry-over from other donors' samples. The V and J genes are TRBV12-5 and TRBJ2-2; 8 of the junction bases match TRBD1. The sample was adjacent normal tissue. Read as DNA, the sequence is TGTGCTAGTGGTCCCGGACAGGGCAACGGGGAGCTGTTTTTT. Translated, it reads CASGPGQGNGELFF.